This TCR beta chain was found in a study of regulatory T cells in long-lasting Graves disease. This clonotype was counted many times. Its target is not known. Trimming shortened V by 5 bases and J by 9 bases, and 20 bases separated the two germline ends. The CDR3 loop spans 15 amino acids. Germline CDR1 is MDHEN and CDR2 is SYDVKM. In building TCR beta libraries, iRepertoire HTBI primers were used together with Arm-PCR of CDR3 regions. From the multiplex PCR reads, TCRdb called clonotypes with MiXCR, one entry per CDR3 protein. The sample includes about 470,000 distinct CDR3 sequences, less than 25% of them seen just once. The time point is: persistent/refractory GD, antithyroid drugs over 5 years with positive TRAb. PBMC-extracted RNA yielded the TCR library. Study findings and constraints: Thyroid tissue was not studied; only peripheral blood was.

This receptor was obtained from a female donor with Graves disease. The rearrangement uses TRBV28 and TRBJ1-5; D possibly corresponds to TRBD1 (5 bases). The sample was peripheral blood mononuclear cells (PBMCs), taken when the disease was refractory, from a patient treated with antithyroid drugs. CDR3 coding DNA: TGTGCCAGCAGTCCGACAGTGCCCAGACGAGGGCCCCAGCATTTT. It yields the protein CASSPTVPRRGPQHF.